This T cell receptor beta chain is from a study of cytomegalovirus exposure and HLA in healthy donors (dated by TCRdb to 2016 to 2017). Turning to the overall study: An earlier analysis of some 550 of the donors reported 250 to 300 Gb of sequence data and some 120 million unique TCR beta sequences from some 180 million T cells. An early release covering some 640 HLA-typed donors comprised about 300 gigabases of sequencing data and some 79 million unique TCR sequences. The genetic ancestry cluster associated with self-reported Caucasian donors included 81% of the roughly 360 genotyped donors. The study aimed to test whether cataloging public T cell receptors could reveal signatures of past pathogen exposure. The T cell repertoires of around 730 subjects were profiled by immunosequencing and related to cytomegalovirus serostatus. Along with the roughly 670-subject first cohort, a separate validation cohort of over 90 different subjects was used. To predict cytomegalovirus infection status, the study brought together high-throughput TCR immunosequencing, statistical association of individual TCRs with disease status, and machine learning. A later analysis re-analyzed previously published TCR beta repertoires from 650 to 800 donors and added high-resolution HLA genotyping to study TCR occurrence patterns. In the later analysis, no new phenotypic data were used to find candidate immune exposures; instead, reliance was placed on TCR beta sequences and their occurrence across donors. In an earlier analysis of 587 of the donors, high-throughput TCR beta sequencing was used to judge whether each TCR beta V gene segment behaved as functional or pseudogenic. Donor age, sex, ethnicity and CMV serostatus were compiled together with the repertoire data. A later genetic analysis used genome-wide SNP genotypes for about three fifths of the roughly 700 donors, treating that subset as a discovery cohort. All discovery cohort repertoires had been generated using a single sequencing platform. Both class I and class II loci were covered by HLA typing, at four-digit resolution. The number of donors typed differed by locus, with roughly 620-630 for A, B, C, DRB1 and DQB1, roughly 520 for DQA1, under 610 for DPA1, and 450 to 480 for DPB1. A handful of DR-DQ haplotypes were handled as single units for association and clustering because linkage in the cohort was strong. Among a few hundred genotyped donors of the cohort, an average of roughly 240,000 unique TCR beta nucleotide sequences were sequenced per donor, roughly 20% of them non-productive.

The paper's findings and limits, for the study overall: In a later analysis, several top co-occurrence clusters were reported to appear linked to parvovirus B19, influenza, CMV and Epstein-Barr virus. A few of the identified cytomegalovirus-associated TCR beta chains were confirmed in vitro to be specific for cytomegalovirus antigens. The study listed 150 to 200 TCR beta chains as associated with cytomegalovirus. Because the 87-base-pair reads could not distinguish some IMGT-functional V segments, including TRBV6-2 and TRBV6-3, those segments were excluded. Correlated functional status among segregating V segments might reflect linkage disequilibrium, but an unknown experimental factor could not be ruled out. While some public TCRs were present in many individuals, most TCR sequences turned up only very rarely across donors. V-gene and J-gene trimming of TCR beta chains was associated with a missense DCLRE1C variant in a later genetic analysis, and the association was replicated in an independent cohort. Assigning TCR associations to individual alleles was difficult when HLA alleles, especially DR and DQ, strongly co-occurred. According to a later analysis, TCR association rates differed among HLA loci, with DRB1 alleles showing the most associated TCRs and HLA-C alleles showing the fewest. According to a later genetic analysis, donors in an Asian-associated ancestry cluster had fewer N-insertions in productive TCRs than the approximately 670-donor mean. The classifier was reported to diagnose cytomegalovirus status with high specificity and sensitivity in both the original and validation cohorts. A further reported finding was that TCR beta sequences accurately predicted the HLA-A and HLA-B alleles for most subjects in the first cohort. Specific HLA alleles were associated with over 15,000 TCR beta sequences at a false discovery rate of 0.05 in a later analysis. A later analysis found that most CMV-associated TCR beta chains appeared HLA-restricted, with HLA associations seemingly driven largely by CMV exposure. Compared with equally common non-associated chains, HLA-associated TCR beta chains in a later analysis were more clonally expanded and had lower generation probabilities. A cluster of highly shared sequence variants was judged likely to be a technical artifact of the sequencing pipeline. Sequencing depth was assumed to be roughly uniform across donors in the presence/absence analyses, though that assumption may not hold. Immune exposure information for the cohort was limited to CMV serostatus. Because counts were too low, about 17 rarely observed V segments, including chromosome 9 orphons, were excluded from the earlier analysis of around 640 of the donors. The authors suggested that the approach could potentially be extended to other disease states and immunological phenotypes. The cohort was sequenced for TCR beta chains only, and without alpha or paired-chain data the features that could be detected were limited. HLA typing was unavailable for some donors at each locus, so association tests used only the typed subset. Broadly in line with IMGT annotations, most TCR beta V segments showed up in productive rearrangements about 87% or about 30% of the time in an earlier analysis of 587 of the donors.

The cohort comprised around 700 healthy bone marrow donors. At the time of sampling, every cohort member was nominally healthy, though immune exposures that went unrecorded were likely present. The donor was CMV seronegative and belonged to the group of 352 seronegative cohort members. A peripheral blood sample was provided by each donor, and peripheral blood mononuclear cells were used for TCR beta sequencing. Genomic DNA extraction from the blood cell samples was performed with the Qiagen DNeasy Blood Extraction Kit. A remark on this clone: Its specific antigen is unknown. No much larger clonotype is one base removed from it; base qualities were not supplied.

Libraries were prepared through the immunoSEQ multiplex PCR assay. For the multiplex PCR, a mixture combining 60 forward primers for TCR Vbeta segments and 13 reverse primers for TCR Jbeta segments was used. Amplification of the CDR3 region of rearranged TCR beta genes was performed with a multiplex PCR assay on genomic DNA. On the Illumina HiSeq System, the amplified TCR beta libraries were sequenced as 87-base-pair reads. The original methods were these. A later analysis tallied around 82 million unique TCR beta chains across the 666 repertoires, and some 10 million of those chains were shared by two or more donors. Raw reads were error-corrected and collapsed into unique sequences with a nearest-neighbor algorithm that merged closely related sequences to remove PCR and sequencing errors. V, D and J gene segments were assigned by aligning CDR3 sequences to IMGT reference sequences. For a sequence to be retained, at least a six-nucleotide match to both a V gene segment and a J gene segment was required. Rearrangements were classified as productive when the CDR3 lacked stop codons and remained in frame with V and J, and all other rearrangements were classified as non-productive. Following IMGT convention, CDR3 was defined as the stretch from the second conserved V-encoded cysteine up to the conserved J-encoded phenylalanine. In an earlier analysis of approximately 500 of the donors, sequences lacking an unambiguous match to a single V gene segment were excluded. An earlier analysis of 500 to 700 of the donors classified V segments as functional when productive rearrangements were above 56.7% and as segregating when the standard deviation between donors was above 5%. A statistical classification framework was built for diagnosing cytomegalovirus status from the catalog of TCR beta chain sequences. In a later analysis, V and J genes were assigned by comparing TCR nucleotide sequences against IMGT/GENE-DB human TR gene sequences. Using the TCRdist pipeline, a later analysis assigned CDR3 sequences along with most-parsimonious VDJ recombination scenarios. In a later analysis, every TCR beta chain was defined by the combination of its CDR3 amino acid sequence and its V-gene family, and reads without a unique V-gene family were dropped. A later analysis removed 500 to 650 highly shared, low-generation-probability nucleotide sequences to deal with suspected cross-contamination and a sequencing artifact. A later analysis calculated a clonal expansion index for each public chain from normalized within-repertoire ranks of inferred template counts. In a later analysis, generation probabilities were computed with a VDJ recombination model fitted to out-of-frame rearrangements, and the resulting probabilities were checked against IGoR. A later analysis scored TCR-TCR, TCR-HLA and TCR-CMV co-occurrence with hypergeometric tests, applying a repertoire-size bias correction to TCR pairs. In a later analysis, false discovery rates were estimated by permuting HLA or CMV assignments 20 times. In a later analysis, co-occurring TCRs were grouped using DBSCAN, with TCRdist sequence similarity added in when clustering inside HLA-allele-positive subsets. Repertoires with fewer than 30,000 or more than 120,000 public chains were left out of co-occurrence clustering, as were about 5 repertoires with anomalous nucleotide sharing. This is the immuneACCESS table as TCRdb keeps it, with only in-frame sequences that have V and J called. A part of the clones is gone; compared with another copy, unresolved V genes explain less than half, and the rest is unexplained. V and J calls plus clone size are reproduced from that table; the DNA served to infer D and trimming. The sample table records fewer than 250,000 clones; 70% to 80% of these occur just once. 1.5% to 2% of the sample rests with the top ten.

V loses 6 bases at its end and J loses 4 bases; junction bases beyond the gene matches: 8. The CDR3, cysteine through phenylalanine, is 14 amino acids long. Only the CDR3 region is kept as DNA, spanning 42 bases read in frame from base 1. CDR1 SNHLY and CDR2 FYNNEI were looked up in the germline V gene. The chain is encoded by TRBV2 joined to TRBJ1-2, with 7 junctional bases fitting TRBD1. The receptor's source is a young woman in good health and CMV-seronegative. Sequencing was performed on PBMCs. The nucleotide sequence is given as TGTGCCAGCAGAGCGACAGGGCTGATCTATGGCTACACCTTC. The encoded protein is CASRATGLIYGYTF.